These 30 T cell receptor beta chains came from one sample sequenced in a study of blood T cell repertoires in COVID-19. Sequencing used immunoSEQ multiplex PCR; TCRdb keeps in-frame clones, though not all of them. The sample shows roughly 150,000 clones, about 88% of them seen only once. Specimen: peripheral blood. The receptors were sampled from a woman aged 80 or over with COVID-19, enrolled during active disease.

V usage is TRBV5-1 and J usage is TRBJ1-1; TRBD1 might be the D (5 bases). From germline, CDR1 is SGHRS and CDR2 YFSETQ. Between the trimmed V and J ends, which lost 4 bases and 8 bases, there was a span of 15 bases. This CDR3 has 13 residues. Here the CDR3 reads CASSVHTGREAFF. In DNA, the CDR3 is TGCGCCAGCAGCGTACACACAGGTAGGGAAGCTTTCTTT. The full variable domain, rest sourced from reference TRBV5-1 and TRBJ1-1, is KAGVTQTPRYLIKTRGQQVTLSCSPISGHRSVSWYQQTPGQGLQFLFEYFSETQRNKGNFPGRFSGRQFSNSRSEMNVSTLELGDSALYLCASSVHTGREAFFGQGTRLTVV.

The rearrangement uses TRBV5-1 and TRBJ2-1; 7 positions agree with TRBD2. Per germline, CDR1 SGHRS and CDR2 YFSETQ. The CDR3 has 15 amino acids. Germline trimming cut 0 bases from V and 2 bases from J; bases unmatched to any gene: 2. The CDR3 DNA reads as TGCGCCAGCAGCTTGGGCGGGGGTACCTACAATGAGCAGTTCTTC. It is translated as CASSLGGGTYNEQFF.

The CDR3 is CATSGPPLAGGNEQFF. As DNA, the CDR3 is TGTGCCACCAGTGGCCCCCCCTTAGCGGGAGGGAATGAGCAGTTCTTC. This chain connects TRBV24-1 to TRBJ2-1; 11 nucleotides match TRBD2. V lost 5 bases to trimming and J lost 7 bases; unmatched junction nucleotides: 9. The germline V gene has CDR1 KGHDR and CDR2 SFDVKD. CDR3 length: 16 amino acids.

The rearrangement links TRBV11-1 to TRBJ1-3, with 8 bases identical to TRBD1. The junction had 4 bases not matched to a gene; V was cut back by 2 bases and J by 4 bases. This CDR3 is built from 15 residues. The germline gives CDR1 SGHAT, CDR2 FQDESV (reference sequence). The CDR3 loop reads CASSLSDRGGNTIYF. Here the CDR3 DNA reads TGTGCCAGCAGCTTATCCGACAGGGGAGGAAACACCATATATTTT.

This chain uses TRBV9 with TRBJ1-1; tentatively, D is TRBD1 (6 bases). Germline loops: CDR1 SGDLS, CDR2 YYNGEE. This CDR3 is 16 amino acids long. V lost 0 bases and J lost 0, with 12 bases in between. The CDR3 is CASSVGGRGMNTEAFF. In nucleotides, the CDR3 is TGTGCCAGCAGCGTAGGGGGCAGGGGCATGAACACTGAAGCTTTCTTT.

This clone appeared a few times. This chain connects TRBV19 to TRBJ1-6, with a tentative D call TRBD1 (6 bases). The CDR3 runs to 17 residues. The V gene lost 10 bases and the J gene lost 0 bases, with 19 bases spanning the gap. Germline values: CDR1 LNHDA, CDR2 SQIVND (reference sequence). The chain's CDR3 is CATSSGDVSSYNSPLHF. The DNA of the CDR3 is TGTGCCACCTCATCAGGGGATGTGAGCTCCTATAATTCACCCCTCCACTTT.

V usage is TRBV7-9 and J usage is TRBJ2-1; 7 nucleotides match TRBD2. The trim removed 5 bases at V and 6 bases at J, leaving 13 bases unmatched. The CDR3 length is 16 residues. Germline CDR1 SEHNR, CDR2 FQNEAQ (reference sequence). Here the CDR3 DNA reads TGTGCCAGCAGCCCGACCTCTAGCGGTTACATCAATGAGCAGTTCTTC. This sequence encodes CASSPTSSGYINEQFF.

This chain joins TRBV27 and TRBJ1-6; possible D gene TRBD1, 5 bases. Trimming left V 2 bases short and J 7 bases short, with 18 bases between. CDR3 length equals 17 residues. Germline CDR1 and CDR2: MNHEY and SMNVEV (reference sequence). CDR3 bases: TGTGCCAGCAGTTTACCAAATCTGGGCAGGGTCAATTCACCCCTCCACTTT. Protein: CASSLPNLGRVNSPLHF.

The gene calls are TRBV29-1 and TRBJ2-7; 10 nucleotides align to TRBD1. Germline V CDR1 and CDR2: SQVTM, ANQGSEA. The CDR3 length is 14 residues. J gave up 3 bases and V 4 bases, and 6 bases lay outside the gene matches. The CDR3 spells CSVGRTGGLYEQYF. As DNA, the CDR3 is TGCAGCGTTGGCCGGACAGGGGGTCTCTACGAGCAGTACTTC.

The CDR3 coding sequence is TGTGCCAGCAGTTTGTGGACAGGGAGAGATACGCAGTATTTT. As protein: CASSLWTGRDTQYF. The rearrangement links TRBV28 to TRBJ2-3; 8 bases map to TRBD1. Unmatched junction bases numbered 4, after V lost 3 bases and J lost 5 bases. The germline V gene has CDR1 MDHEN and CDR2 SYDVKM. The CDR3 consists of 14 residues.

The chain has TRBV14 and TRBJ1-6, with 7 positions matching TRBD1. This CDR3 contains 16 residues. Unmatched junction bases numbered 7, after V lost 1 base and J lost 7 bases. Germline V lookup: CDR1 SGHDN, CDR2 FVKESK. In nucleotides, the CDR3 is TGTGCCAGCAGCCAAGTGCCCGGGACAGAGAATTCACCCCTCCACTTT. This sequence encodes CASSQVPGTENSPLHF.

Notes on this clone: Additional DNA sequences in this sample encode the identical CDR3. The J gene is TRBJ1-1, the V gene TRBV29-1; possible D gene TRBD1, 6 bases. The CDR3 is made up of 12 amino acids. The germline gives CDR1 SQVTM, CDR2 ANQGSEA. Trimming cost V 7 bases and J 1 base, with 10 bases left between them. CDR3 nucleotide sequence: TGCAGCGCAGGACAGTGGAACACTGAAGCTTTCTTT. Amino acids: CSAGQWNTEAFF.

This clone came up once. The gene calls are TRBV18 and TRBJ2-3, with 16 bases lining up with TRBD2. The CDR3 covers 17 residues. V dropped 5 bases and J dropped 1; count of bases not matched to a gene: 3. CDR1 KGHSH and CDR2 LQKENI come from the germline V gene. The CDR3 spells CASSSGTSGRGTDTQYF. CDR3 sequence (DNA): TGTGCCAGCTCATCCGGGACTAGCGGGAGGGGCACAGATACGCAGTATTTT.

V is TRBV2 and J is TRBJ1-4; D might be TRBD1 (6 bases). Germline lookup yields CDR1 SNHLY and CDR2 FYNNEI. V lost 0 bases, J lost 7 bases, and 12 bases lay in between. CDR3 length equals 15 residues. The CDR3 sequence: CASSEAAGAGEKLFF. CDR3 nucleotide sequence: TGTGCCAGCAGTGAAGCGGCAGGGGCTGGTGAAAAACTGTTTTTT.

V gene TRBV19 combines with J gene TRBJ2-7; 9 bases are a match to TRBD1. From germline, CDR1 is LNHDA and CDR2 SQIVND (reference sequence). The CDR3 covers 15 residues. The J segment lost 1 base and the V segment lost 5 bases, leaving 6 bases of the junction unmatched. The CDR3 sequence: CASSQGGTGSYEQYF. For the CDR3, the DNA is TGTGCCAGTAGTCAAGGCGGGACAGGGTCCTACGAGCAGTACTTC.

The genes are TRBV28 and TRBJ1-1, with 9 nucleotides matching TRBD1. CDR1 is MDHEN and CDR2 is SYDVKM in the germline V gene. With 6 bases clipped from V and 5 bases from J, the junction kept 4 bases outside the gene matches. The CDR3 is 13 residues long. The chain's CDR3 is CASRDRGRTEAFF. The CDR3 nucleotides read TGTGCCAGCAGGGACAGGGGAAGGACTGAAGCTTTCTTT.

The chain carries TRBV11-2 and TRBJ2-7; TRBD1 matches 10 bases. V shed 6 bases, J shed 7 bases, and the junction held 9 bases outside the gene matches. The CDR3 consists of 14 residues. CDR1 is SGHAT, CDR2 FQNNGV, per germline. The CDR3 loop reads CASRKTGGLWEQYF. The DNA of the CDR3 is TGTGCCAGCAGGAAGACAGGGGGCCTATGGGAGCAGTACTTC.

This chain uses TRBV4-3 with TRBJ1-1; no clear D. The CDR3 length is 13 residues. Germline V lookup: CDR1 LGHNA, CDR2 YSLEER. The V end was cut by 0 bases, the J end by 7 bases, with 9 bases between. This chain's CDR3 is CASSQEKWSEAFF. The DNA for the CDR3 is TGCGCCAGCAGCCAAGAAAAATGGAGTGAAGCTTTCTTT.

This chain uses TRBV4-3 with TRBJ1-4, with D uncertain. With 2 bases removed from V and 5 bases from J, the gap between germline ends came to 18 bases. CDR1 is LGHNA, CDR2 YSLEER, per germline. The CDR3 length is 17 residues. The CDR3 sequence: CASSQQIEVGRNEKLFF. The CDR3 DNA reads TGCGCCAGCAGCCAACAAATCGAAGTCGGGAGAAATGAAAAACTGTTTTTT.

V and J are TRBV5-1 and TRBJ2-5, with 9 bases identical to TRBD2. The CDR3 runs 15 residues. V trimming: 4 bases; J trimming: 0 bases; junction bases outside the gene matches: 4. Germline-derived CDR1 and CDR2 are SGHRS and YFSETQ. The CDR3 region is CASSRLAGNQETQYF. DNA of the CDR3: TGCGCCAGCAGCCGTCTAGCGGGGAACCAAGAGACCCAGTACTTC. Together with reference TRBV5-1 and TRBJ2-5, the CDR3 gives the full variable domain: KAGVTQTPRYLIKTRGQQVTLSCSPISGHRSVSWYQQTPGQGLQFLFEYFSETQRNKGNFPGRFSGRQFSNSRSEMNVSTLELGDSALYLCASSRLAGNQETQYFGPGTRLLVL.

The chain joins TRBV6-2 or TRBV6-3 to TRBJ1-2, with 7 bases aligning to TRBD1. CDR1 is MNHEY, CDR2 SVGEGT, per germline. The CDR3 covers 15 residues. J gave up 0 bases and V 6 bases, and 7 bases lay outside the gene matches. The CDR3 reads CASSRRQGSNYGYTF. For the CDR3, the DNA is TGTGCCAGCAGCCGCCGACAGGGATCTAACTATGGCTACACCTTC.

The chain employs TRBV2 and TRBJ1-3, with no clear D. Trimming cost V 1 base and J 8 bases, with 15 bases left between them. The germline gives CDR1 SNHLY, CDR2 FYNNEI. This CDR3 region has 15 residues. The CDR3 region has the DNA TGTGCCAGCAGTGAAGGGCCAGGCTCTCGGTACACCATATATTTT. It yields the protein CASSEGPGSRYTIYF.

This clone showed up just a few times. For the CDR3, the DNA is TGTGCCAGCTCGAGAACAGGGGTTCCTGAAGCTTTCTTT. Its translation is CASSRTGVPEAFF. The gene calls are TRBV18 and TRBJ1-1; 7 nucleotides match TRBD1. The CDR3 runs 13 residues. V was pared by 6 bases and J by 6 bases, with 7 bases of the junction left unmatched. Germline V gives CDR1 KGHSH, CDR2 LQKENI.

The chain combines TRBV6-5 with TRBJ2-1, with D possibly matching TRBD2 (6 bases). Trimming took 9 bases from V and 1 from J, leaving 13 bases between them. The CDR3 is 14 amino acids. Germline-derived CDR1 and CDR2 are MNHEY and SVGAGI. The DNA of the CDR3 is TGTGCCAGTCGGGACTCAAGTTCCTACAATGAGCAGTTCTTC. This translates into CASRDSSSYNEQFF.

This clone was recorded once. The genes are TRBV12-3 or TRBV12-4 and TRBJ2-1; 7 bases agree with TRBD1. V gave up 3 bases and J gave up 9 bases; unmatched junction bases: 5. This CDR3 region has 13 residues. This CDR3 is CASSFKGQFEQFF. In nucleotides, the CDR3 is TGTGCCAGCAGTTTCAAGGGACAGTTTGAGCAGTTCTTC.

This clone appeared a single time. The chain links TRBV28 to TRBJ1-4, with a tentative D call TRBD1 (6 bases). The CDR3 is 15 amino acids. The germline V gene has CDR1 MDHEN and CDR2 SYDVKM. Trimming took 2 bases from V and 8 from J, leaving 15 bases between them. CDR3 nucleotides: TGTGCCAGCAGTTTACCGCAAGGGGGTGGCGAAAAACTGTTTTTT. Translated: CASSLPQGGGEKLFF. The full variable domain, its missing parts supplied by reference TRBV28 and TRBJ1-4, is DVKVTQSSRYLVKRTGEKVFLECVQDMDHENMFWYRQDPGLGLRLIYFSYDVKMKEKGDIPEGYSVSREKKERFSLILESASTNQTSMYLCASSLPQGGGEKLFFGSGTQLSVL.

V is TRBV7-8 and J is TRBJ1-1; D ambiguous. Germline CDR1 SGHVS, CDR2 FQNEAQ. The CDR3 has 14 residues. Trimming removed 2 bases from V and 1 base from J, with 8 bases in between. The CDR3 sequence is CASSLNTRNTEAFF. The CDR3 DNA reads as TGTGCCAGCAGCTTAAATACCAGGAACACTGAAGCTTTCTTT.

This clone was recorded a few times. The CDR3 is CASSYKLAGELFF. The DNA for the CDR3 is TGTGCCAGCAGCTATAAGTTAGCCGGGGAGCTGTTTTTT. The chain links TRBV11-2 to TRBJ2-2; D not certain. This CDR3 has 13 amino acids. V lost 4 bases, J lost 6 bases, and 9 bases lay in between. From germline, CDR1 is SGHAT and CDR2 FQNNGV. The full variable domain, completed using reference TRBV11-2 and TRBJ2-2, is EAGVAQSPRYKIIEKRQSVAFWCNPISGHATLYWYQQILGQGPKLLIQFQNNGVVDDSQLPKDRFSAERLKGVDSTLKIQPAKLEDSAVYLCASSYKLAGELFFGEGSRLTVL.

J is TRBJ2-3 and V is TRBV28; D unclear. The germline CDR1 and CDR2 sequences are MDHEN and SYDVKM. Deletions cut 5 bases from V and 7 bases from J, with 10 bases between. The CDR3 consists of 12 residues. For the CDR3, the DNA is TGTGCCAGCAGTCTGAGGCTAAATACGCAGTATTTT. Protein sequence: CASSLRLNTQYF.

The genes are TRBV15 and TRBJ1-2; unclear D gene. V lost 3 bases and J 8 bases, leaving 19 bases between the germline ends. The CDR3 length is 15 residues. The germline V gene has CDR1 LNHNV and CDR2 YYDKDF (reference sequence). The CDR3 sequence is CATSSSTPPAWGYTF. In DNA form, the CDR3 reads TGTGCCACCAGCAGTTCGACTCCCCCGGCATGGGGCTACACCTTC.